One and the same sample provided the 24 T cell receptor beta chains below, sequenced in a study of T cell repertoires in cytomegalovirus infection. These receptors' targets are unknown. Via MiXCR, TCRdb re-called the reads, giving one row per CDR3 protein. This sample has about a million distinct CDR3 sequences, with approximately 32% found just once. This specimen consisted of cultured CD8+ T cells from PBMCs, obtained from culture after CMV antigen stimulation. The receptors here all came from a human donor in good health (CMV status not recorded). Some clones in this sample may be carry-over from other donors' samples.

CDR3 DNA: TGCGCCAGCAGCTCCAGGACACCAGCCTACGAGCAGTACTTC. Translation gives CASSSRTPAYEQYF. This chain joins TRBV5-1 and TRBJ2-7, with D possibly TRBD1 on 5 matching bases. Per the germline V gene, CDR1 is SGHRS and CDR2 is YFSETQ. The ends were cut back, 3 bases at V and 2 bases at J, with 12 bases in the middle. The CDR3 contains 14 residues.

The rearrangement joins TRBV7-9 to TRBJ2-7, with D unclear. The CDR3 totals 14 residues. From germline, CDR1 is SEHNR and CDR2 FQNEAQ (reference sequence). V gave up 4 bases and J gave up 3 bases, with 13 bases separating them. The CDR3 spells CASSSRFDNYEQYV. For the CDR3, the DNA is TGTGCCAGCAGCTCCCGATTTGACAACTACGAGCAGTACGTC.

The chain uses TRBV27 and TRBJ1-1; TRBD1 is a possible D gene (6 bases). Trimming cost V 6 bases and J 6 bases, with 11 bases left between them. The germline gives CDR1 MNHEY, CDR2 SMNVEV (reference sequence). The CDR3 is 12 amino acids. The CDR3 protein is CASRGHSPEAFF. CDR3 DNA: TGTGCCAGCAGGGGACACTCTCCTGAAGCTTTCTTT.

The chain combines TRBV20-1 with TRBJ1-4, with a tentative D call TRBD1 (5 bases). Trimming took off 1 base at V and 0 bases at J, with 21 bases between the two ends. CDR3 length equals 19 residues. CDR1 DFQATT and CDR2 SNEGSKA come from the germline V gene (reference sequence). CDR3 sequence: CSARATYRGFLATNEKLFF. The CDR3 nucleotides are TGCAGTGCTAGAGCGACGTACCGGGGGTTCCTTGCAACTAATGAAAAACTGTTTTTT.

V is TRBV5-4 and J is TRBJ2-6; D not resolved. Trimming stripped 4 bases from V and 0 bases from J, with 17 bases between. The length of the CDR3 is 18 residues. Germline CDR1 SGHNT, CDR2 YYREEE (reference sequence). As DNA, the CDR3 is TGTGCCAGCAGCCTAGTTCAGGTGGATCTCTCTGGGGCCAACGTCCTGACTTTC. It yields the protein CASSLVQVDLSGANVLTF.

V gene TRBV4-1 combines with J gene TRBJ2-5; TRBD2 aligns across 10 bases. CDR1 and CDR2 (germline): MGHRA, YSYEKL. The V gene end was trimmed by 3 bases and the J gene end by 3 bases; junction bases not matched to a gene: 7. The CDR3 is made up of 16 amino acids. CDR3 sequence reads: CASSHGSSGGKETQYF. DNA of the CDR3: TGCGCCAGCAGCCATGGCTCTAGCGGGGGCAAAGAGACCCAGTACTTC.

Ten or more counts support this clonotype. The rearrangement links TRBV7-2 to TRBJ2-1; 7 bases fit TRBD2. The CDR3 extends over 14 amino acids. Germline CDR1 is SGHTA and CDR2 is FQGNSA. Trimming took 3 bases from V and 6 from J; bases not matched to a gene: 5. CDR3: CASSFGGGVNEQFF. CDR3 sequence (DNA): TGTGCCAGCAGCTTTGGTGGGGGGGTCAATGAGCAGTTCTTC.

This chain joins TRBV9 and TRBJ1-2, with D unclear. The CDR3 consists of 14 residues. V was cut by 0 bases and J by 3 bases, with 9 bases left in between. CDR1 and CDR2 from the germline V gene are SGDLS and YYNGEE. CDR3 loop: CASSVGSSDYGYTF. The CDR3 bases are TGTGCCAGCAGCGTAGGATCTTCTGACTATGGCTACACCTTC.

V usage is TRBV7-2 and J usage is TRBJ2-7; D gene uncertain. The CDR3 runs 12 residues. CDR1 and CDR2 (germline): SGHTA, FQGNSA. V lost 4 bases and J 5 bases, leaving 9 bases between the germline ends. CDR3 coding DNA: TGTGCCAGCAGCTATTTGGGGAACGAGCAGTACGTC. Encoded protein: CASSYLGNEQYV.

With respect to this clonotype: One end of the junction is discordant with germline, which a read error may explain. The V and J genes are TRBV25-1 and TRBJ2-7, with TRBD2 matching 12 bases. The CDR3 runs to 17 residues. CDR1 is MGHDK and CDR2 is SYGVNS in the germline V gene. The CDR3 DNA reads TGTGCCGGCAGTGAATATATCCTAGCGGGGGGGCATTACGAGCAGTACTTC. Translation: CAGSEYILAGGHYEQYF.

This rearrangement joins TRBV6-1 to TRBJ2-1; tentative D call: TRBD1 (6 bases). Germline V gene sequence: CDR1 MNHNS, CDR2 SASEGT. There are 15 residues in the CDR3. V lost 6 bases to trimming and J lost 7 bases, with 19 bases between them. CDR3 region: CASSQPRGQGNEQFF. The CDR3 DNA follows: TGTGCCAGCAGCCAACCCAGGGGTCAGGGTAATGAGCAGTTCTTC.

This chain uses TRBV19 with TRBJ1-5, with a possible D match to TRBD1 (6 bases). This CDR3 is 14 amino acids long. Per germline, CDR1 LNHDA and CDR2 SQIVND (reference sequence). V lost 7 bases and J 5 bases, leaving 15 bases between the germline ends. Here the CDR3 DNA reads TGTGCCAGTATGGGTGAGGGGGGAGATCAGCCCCAGCATTTT. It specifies CASMGEGGDQPQHF.

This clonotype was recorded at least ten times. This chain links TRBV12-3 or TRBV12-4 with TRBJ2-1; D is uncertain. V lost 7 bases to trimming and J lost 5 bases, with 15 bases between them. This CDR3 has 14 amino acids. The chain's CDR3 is CASIDKVGNNEQFF. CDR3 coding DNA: TGTGCCAGCATAGACAAGGTGGGGAACAATGAGCAGTTCTTC.

The DNA for the CDR3 is TGCGCCAGCAGCTTGGACTCAGGGGGCGGGTGGGCAGATACGCAGTATTTT. Its protein is CASSLDSGGGWADTQYF. This chain joins TRBV5-1 and TRBJ2-3; 8 bases align to TRBD1. Per germline, CDR1 SGHRS and CDR2 YFSETQ. The junction had 10 bases not matched to a gene; V was cut back by 0 bases and J by 4 bases. The CDR3 runs 17 residues.

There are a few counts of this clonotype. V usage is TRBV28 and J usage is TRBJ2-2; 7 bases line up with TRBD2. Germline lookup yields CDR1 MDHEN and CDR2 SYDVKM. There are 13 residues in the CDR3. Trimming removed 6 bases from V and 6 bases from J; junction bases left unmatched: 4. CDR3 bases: TGTGCCAGCAGGGCTGGACTAGCCGGGGAGCTGTTTTTT. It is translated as CASRAGLAGELFF.

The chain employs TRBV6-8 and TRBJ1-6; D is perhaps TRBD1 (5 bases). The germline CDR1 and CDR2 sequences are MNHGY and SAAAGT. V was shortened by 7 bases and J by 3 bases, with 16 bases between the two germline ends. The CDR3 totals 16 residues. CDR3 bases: TGTGCCAGCACCCTCTCAGGGATCGACTATAATTCACCCCTCCACTTT. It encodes CASTLSGIDYNSPLHF.

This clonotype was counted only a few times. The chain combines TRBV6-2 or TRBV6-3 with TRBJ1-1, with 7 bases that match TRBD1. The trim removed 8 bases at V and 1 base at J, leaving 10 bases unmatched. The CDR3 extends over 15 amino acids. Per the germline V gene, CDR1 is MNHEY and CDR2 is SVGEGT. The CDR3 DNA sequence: TGTGCCAGCGCGCCAGGGGGGCCCCCGAACACTGAAGCTTTCTTT. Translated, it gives CASAPGGPPNTEAFF.

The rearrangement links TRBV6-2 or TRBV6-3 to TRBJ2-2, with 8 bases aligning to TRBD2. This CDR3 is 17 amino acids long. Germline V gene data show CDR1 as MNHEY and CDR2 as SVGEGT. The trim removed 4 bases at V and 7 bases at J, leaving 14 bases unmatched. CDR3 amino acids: CASSSVPGLGFNGELFF. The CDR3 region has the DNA TGTGCCAGCAGTTCCGTCCCGGGACTAGGGTTCAACGGGGAGCTGTTTTTT.

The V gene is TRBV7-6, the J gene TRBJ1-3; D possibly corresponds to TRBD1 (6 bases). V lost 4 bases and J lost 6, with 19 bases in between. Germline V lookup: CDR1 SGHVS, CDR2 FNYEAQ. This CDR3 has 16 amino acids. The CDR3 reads CASSYHRVSSVNTIYF. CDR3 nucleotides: TGTGCCAGCAGCTATCACAGGGTATCTTCAGTAAACACCATATATTTT.

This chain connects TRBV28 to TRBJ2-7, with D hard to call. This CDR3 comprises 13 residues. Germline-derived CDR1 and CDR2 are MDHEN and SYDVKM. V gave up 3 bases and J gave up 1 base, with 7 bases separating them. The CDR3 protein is CASSLTESYEQYV. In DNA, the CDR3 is TGTGCCAGCAGTTTGACGGAATCCTACGAGCAGTACGTC.

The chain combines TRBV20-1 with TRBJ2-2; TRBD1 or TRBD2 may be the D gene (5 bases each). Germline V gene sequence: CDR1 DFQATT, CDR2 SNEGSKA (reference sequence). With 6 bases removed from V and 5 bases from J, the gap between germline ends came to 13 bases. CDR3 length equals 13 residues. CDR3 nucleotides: TGCAGTGCCCGACCAGGGAGAACCGGGGAGCTGTTTTTT. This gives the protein CSARPGRTGELFF.

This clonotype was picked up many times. The CDR3, as DNA: TGTGCCAGCAGTTTCGACCCCGGGGAGCTGTTTTTT. Translated, it gives CASSFDPGELFF. The chain links TRBV12-3 or TRBV12-4 to TRBJ2-2; D remains unclear. V lost 3 bases and J 6 bases, leaving 5 bases between the germline ends. The CDR3 covers 12 residues.

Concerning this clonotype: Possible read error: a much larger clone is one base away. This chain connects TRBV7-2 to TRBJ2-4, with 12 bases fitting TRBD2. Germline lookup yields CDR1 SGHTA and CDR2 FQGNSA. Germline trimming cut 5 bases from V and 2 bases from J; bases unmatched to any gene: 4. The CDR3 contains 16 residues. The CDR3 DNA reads TGTGCCAGCAGCCCTCTAGCGGGGGGGACCAAAAACATTCAGTACTTC. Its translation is CASSPLAGGTKNIQYF. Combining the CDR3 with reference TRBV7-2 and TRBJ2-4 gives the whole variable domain GAGVSQSPSNKVTEKGKDVELRCDPISGHTALYWYRQSLGQGLEFLIYFQGNSAPDKSGLPSDRFSAERTGGSVSTLTIQRTQQEDSAVYLCASSPLAGGTKNIQYFGAGTRLSVL.

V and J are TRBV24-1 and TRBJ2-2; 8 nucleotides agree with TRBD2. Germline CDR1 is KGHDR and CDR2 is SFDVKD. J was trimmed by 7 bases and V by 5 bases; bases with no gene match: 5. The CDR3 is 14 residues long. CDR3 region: CATSGRGGVGELFF. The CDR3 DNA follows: TGTGCCACCAGTGGTCGGGGGGGTGTCGGGGAGCTGTTTTTT.